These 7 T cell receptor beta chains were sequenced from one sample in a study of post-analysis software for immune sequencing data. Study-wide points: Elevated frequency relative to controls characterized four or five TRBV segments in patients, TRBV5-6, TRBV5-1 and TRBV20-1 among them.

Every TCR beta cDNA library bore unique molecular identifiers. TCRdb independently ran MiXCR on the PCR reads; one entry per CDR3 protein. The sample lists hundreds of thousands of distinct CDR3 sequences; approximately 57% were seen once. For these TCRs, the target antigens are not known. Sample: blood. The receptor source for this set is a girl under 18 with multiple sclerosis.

CDR3 DNA: TGTGCCATCAGTGATAGTGGGGGGGGCCGGGATGAGCAGTTCTTC. Translated: CAISDSGGGRDEQFF. The genes are TRBV10-3 and TRBJ2-1; tentative D call: TRBD2 (7 bases). Germline V gene data show CDR1 as ENHRY and CDR2 as SYGVKD. V lost 3 bases to trimming and J lost 8 bases, with 17 bases between them. This CDR3 region has 15 residues.

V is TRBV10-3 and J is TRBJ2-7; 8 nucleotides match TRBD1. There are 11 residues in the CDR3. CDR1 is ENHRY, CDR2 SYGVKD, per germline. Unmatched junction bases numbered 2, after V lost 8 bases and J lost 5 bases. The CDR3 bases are TGTGCCATCGGACAGGGTAACGAGCAGTACTTC. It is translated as CAIGQGNEQYF.

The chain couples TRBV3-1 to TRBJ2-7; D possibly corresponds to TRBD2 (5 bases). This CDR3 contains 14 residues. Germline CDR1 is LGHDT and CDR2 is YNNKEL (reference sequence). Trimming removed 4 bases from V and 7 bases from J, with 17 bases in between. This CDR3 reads CASSRALAPGEQYF. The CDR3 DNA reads TGTGCCAGCAGCCGAGCACTTGCCCCGGGGGAGCAGTACTTC.

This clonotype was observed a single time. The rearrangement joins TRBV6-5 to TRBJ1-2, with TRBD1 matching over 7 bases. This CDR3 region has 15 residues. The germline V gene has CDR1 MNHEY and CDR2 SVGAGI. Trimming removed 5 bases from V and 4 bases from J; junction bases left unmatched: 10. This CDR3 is CASSPHFEGAYGYTF. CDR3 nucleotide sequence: TGTGCCAGCAGTCCGCATTTTGAGGGGGCCTATGGCTACACCTTC.

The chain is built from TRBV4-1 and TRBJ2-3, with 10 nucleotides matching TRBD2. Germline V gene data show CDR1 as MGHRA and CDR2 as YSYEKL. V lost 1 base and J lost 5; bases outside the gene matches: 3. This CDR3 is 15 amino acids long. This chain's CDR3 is CASSQAASGGDTQYF. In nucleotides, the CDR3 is TGCGCCAGCAGCCAAGCGGCTAGCGGGGGAGATACGCAGTATTTT.

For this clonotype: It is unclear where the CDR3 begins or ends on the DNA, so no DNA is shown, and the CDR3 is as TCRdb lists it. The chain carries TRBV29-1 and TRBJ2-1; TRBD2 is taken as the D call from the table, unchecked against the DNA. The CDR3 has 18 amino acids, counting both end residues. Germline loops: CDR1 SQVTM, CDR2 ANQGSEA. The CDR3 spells CSVAGGAGEPPSYNEQFF.

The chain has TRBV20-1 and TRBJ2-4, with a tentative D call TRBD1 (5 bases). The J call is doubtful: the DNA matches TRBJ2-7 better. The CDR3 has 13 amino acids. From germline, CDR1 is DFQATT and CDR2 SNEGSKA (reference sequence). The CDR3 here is CSTSVRQLNEQYF. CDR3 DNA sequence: TGCAGTACTTCCGTGAGACAGCTCAACGAGCAGTACTTC.